This T cell receptor beta chain was captured by sequencing in a study of response to subunit inactivated influenza vaccine. Study-wide findings and caveats: New T cells are recruited in small numbers by each seasonal influenza vaccination, according to the authors' suggestion.

This clonotype has a handful of counts. The antigen is not known. TCRdb used MiXCR to reprocess the RT-PCR reads, holding one entry per CDR3 protein. The profile shows approximately 300,000 distinct CDR3 sequences, 20% to 25% of them singletons. V was trimmed by 4 bases and J by 6 bases, leaving 7 bases between them. Per germline, CDR1 KGHSH and CDR2 LQKENI. This CDR3 is built from 12 residues. The sequenced sample was PBMCs from blood, obtained approximately 20 months after vaccination. This sequence was found in a man between 50 and 69 years old who received an inactivated influenza vaccine. The chain employs TRBV18 and TRBJ1-5; a weak D match, TRBD1 (6 bases). This chain's CDR3 is CASSRDIQPQHF. CDR3 nucleotide sequence: TGTGCCAGCTCACGGGACATTCAGCCCCAGCATTTT.